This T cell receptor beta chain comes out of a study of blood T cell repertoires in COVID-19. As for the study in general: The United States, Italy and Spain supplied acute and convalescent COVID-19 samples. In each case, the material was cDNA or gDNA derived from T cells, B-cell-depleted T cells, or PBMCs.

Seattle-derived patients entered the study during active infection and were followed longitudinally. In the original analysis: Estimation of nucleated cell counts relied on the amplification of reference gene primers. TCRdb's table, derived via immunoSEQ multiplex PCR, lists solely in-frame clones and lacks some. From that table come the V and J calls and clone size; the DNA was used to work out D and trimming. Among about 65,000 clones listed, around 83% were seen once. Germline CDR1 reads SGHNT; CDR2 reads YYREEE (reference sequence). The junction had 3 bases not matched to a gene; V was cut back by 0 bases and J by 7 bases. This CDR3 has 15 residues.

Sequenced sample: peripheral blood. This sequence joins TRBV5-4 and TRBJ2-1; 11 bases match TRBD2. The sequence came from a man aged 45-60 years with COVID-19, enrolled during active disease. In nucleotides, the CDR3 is TGTGCCAGCAGCTTGGTAGCGGGAGGGCGGAATGAGCAGTTCTTC. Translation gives CASSLVAGGRNEQFF.